These T cell receptor beta chains were read from a single sample in a study of shared clonotypes between healthy human individuals. Repertoires were generated with immunoSEQ multiplex PCR, while TCRdb's copy carries only in-frame clones and drops some. The sample lists about 450,000 clones, roughly 78% occurring once. Sequences were obtained from PBMCs. The receptors stem from a woman aged 40 to 50 in good health. Some clones in this sample may be carry-over from other donors' samples. Both conserved end residues are part of each CDR3. Fields, in order: CDR3 DNA, CDR3 protein, V gene, D gene, J gene. D genes are given only for firm matches.

CDR3 DNA: TGCGCCAGCAGCTTGGGCGAGACAGAGTTTAACACTGAAGCTTTCTTT
CDR3 protein: CASSLGETEFNTEAFF
V gene: TRBV5-1
D gene: .
J gene: TRBJ1-1

CDR3 DNA: TGCAGCGTTGAAGATGCCTACGAGCAGTACTTC
CDR3 protein: CSVEDAYEQYF
V gene: TRBV29-1
D gene: .
J gene: TRBJ2-7

CDR3 DNA: TGTGCCAGCAGTTTAAGGGCCCAGTCGACAGGGGAAACCACAGATACGCAGTATTTT
CDR3 protein: CASSLRAQSTGETTDTQYF
V gene: TRBV27
D gene: TRBD1
J gene: TRBJ2-3

CDR3 DNA: TGTGCCAGCAGCTTAGAGACCCAAGAGACCCAGTACTTC
CDR3 protein: CASSLETQETQYF
V gene: TRBV7-8
D gene: .
J gene: TRBJ2-5

CDR3 DNA: TGTGCCAGTAGCATTACATCCGGGACAGGGGATGGCTACACCTTC
CDR3 protein: CASSITSGTGDGYTF
V gene: TRBV19
D gene: TRBD1
J gene: TRBJ1-2

CDR3 DNA: TGTGCCAGCAGTTTATCGGGCACCCTGGGTGGCTACACCTTC
CDR3 protein: CASSLSGTLGGYTF
V gene: TRBV27
D gene: .
J gene: TRBJ1-2

CDR3 DNA: TGCGCCAGCAGTGATTACAGGGCCACGAACACCGGGGAGCTGTTTTTT
CDR3 protein: CASSDYRATNTGELFF
V gene: TRBV10-1
D gene: .
J gene: TRBJ2-2

CDR3 DNA: TGTGCCAGCAGTCCCCCGACTAGCGGGGGCTACAATGAGCAGTTCTTC
CDR3 protein: CASSPPTSGGYNEQFF
V gene: TRBV28
D gene: TRBD2
J gene: TRBJ2-1

CDR3 DNA: TGTGCCAGCAGCCCAACGAGGGGTACTAACTATGGCTACACCTTC
CDR3 protein: CASSPTRGTNYGYTF
V gene: TRBV7-2
D gene: .
J gene: TRBJ1-2

CDR3 DNA: TGTGCCAGCAGGATGAGACAGGGGGACTCCTACGAGCAGTACTTC
CDR3 protein: CASRMRQGDSYEQYF
V gene: TRBV6-5
D gene: TRBD1
J gene: TRBJ2-7